This is a list of T cell receptor beta chains from one sample in a study of blood T cells in healthy people across ages. MiXCR, run by TCRdb on the 5' RACE reads, gives a single entry per CDR3 protein. The sample holds 500,000 to 650,000 distinct CDR3 sequences, over 25% seen once. The same data also went into a second study, on T cells of mothers and their children.

Sequencing input: blood. The receptors shown here come from a boy aged 2-15 years in good health. CDR3s include the opening cysteine and the closing phenylalanine or tryptophan. D genes are given only for firm matches. Some rows have no size entry. The others give once, few or many, or a class for an expanded clone.

d_call: TRBD2
v_call: TRBV9
j_call: TRBJ2-1
clone_size: .
cdr3_aa: CASSVAPTSGGYNEQFF
cdr3_nt: TGTGCCAGCAGCGTAGCTCCCACTAGCGGGGGGTACAATGAGCAGTTCTTC

d_call: TRBD2
v_call: TRBV20-1
j_call: TRBJ2-5
clone_size: few
cdr3_aa: CSTRLAGVQETQYF
cdr3_nt: TGCAGCACCCGACTAGCGGGGGTACAAGAGACCCAGTACTTC

d_call: .
v_call: TRBV27
j_call: TRBJ2-1
clone_size: few
cdr3_aa: CASNPEIRVTDEQFF
cdr3_nt: TGTGCCAGTAATCCGGAGATCAGGGTGACGGATGAGCAGTTCTTC

d_call: TRBD1
v_call: TRBV20-1
j_call: TRBJ2-4
clone_size: .
cdr3_aa: CSASSGQGAKNIQYF
cdr3_nt: TGCAGTGCTAGTTCTGGACAGGGGGCCAAAAACATTCAGTACTTC

d_call: .
v_call: TRBV10-3
j_call: TRBJ2-1
clone_size: .
cdr3_aa: CATWEGGQNLYNEQFF
cdr3_nt: TGTGCCACCTGGGAGGGCGGACAGAACCTTTACAATGAGCAGTTCTTC

d_call: .
v_call: TRBV12-3/TRBV12-4
j_call: TRBJ1-5
clone_size: few
cdr3_aa: CASSYGRSNQPQHF
cdr3_nt: TGTGCCAGCAGTTACGGACGGAGCAATCAGCCCCAGCATTTT

d_call: .
v_call: TRBV12-5
j_call: TRBJ1-5
clone_size: few
cdr3_aa: CASARGGPLGDQPQHF
cdr3_nt: TGTGCTAGTGCCCGAGGGGGGCCCTTGGGGGATCAGCCCCAGCATTTT

d_call: TRBD2
v_call: TRBV5-1
j_call: TRBJ2-1
clone_size: few
cdr3_aa: CASSLSLAGGTYNEQFF
cdr3_nt: TGCGCCAGCAGCCTGTCACTAGCGGGAGGGACCTACAATGAGCAGTTCTTC

d_call: TRBD2
v_call: TRBV7-9
j_call: TRBJ2-1
clone_size: .
cdr3_aa: CASSLGAGDMSSYNEQFF
cdr3_nt: TGTGCCAGCAGCTTAGGAGCGGGGGATATGAGCTCCTACAATGAGCAGTTCTTC

d_call: TRBD2
v_call: TRBV7-3
j_call: TRBJ2-5
clone_size: .
cdr3_aa: CASSQEPGLLETQYF
cdr3_nt: TGTGCCAGCAGCCAAGAACCGGGACTACTAGAGACCCAGTACTTC

d_call: .
v_call: TRBV20-1
j_call: TRBJ1-4
clone_size: .
cdr3_aa: CSASGNAATNEKLFF
cdr3_nt: TGCAGTGCTAGCGGTAACGCGGCAACTAATGAAAAACTGTTTTTT

d_call: .
v_call: TRBV6-4
j_call: TRBJ2-6
clone_size: .
cdr3_aa: CASSAPGGLSGANVLTF
cdr3_nt: TGTGCCAGCAGTGCCCCAGGGGGGCTCTCTGGGGCCAACGTCCTGACTTTC

d_call: TRBD2
v_call: TRBV6-5
j_call: TRBJ2-1
clone_size: few
cdr3_aa: CASSYSRASGRTGWEQFF
cdr3_nt: TGTGCCAGCAGTTACTCGAGAGCTAGCGGGAGGACGGGTTGGGAGCAGTTCTTC

d_call: .
v_call: TRBV20-1
j_call: TRBJ2-5
clone_size: .
cdr3_aa: CSARDSGRAKETQYF
cdr3_nt: TGCAGTGCTAGAGATTCAGGGCGAGCGAAGGAGACCCAGTACTTC

d_call: .
v_call: TRBV10-3
j_call: TRBJ2-5
clone_size: .
cdr3_aa: CATGEETQYF
cdr3_nt: TGTGCCACAGGGGAAGAGACCCAGTACTTC

d_call: .
v_call: TRBV20-1
j_call: TRBJ2-5
clone_size: few
cdr3_aa: CSARGEETQYF
cdr3_nt: TGCAGTGCTAGGGGGGAGGAGACCCAGTACTTC

d_call: TRBD2
v_call: TRBV12-3/TRBV12-4
j_call: TRBJ2-1
clone_size: few
cdr3_aa: CASTKTSGLASRRISYNEQFF
cdr3_nt: TGTGCCAGCACCAAAACTTCGGGACTAGCTAGTCGAAGGATCTCCTACAATGAGCAGTTCTTC

d_call: .
v_call: TRBV27
j_call: TRBJ2-5
clone_size: .
cdr3_aa: CASSLRGTGTQYF
cdr3_nt: TGTGCCAGCAGTTTGCGGGGAACCGGTACCCAGTACTTC

d_call: .
v_call: TRBV6-2/TRBV6-3
j_call: TRBJ2-1
clone_size: .
cdr3_aa: CASSPRGALTYNEQFF
cdr3_nt: TGTGCCAGCAGTCCAAGGGGAGCGCTAACCTACAATGAGCAGTTCTTC

d_call: .
v_call: TRBV24-1
j_call: TRBJ1-4
clone_size: few
cdr3_aa: CATSSNDGSDEKLFF
cdr3_nt: TGTGCCACCAGTAGCAACGACGGATCCGATGAAAAACTGTTTTTT

d_call: TRBD1
v_call: TRBV7-3
j_call: TRBJ2-6
clone_size: .
cdr3_aa: CASSPSTGKLSSSGANVLTF
cdr3_nt: TGTGCCAGCAGCCCATCGACAGGGAAGCTATCGTCGTCTGGGGCCAACGTCCTGACTTTC

d_call: .
v_call: TRBV20-1
j_call: TRBJ2-3
clone_size: .
cdr3_aa: CSAITTASDTQYF
cdr3_nt: TGCAGTGCTATTACCACAGCCTCAGATACGCAGTATTTT

d_call: .
v_call: TRBV5-7
j_call: TRBJ1-4
clone_size: .
cdr3_aa: CASSLMDDNEKLFF
cdr3_nt: TGTGCCAGCAGCCTGATGGACGATAATGAAAAACTGTTTTTT

d_call: .
v_call: TRBV7-9
j_call: TRBJ2-1
clone_size: .
cdr3_aa: CASSGRDNEQFF
cdr3_nt: TGTGCCAGCAGCGGGCGGGACAATGAGCAGTTCTTC

d_call: .
v_call: TRBV12-3/TRBV12-4
j_call: TRBJ2-1
clone_size: many
cdr3_aa: CASSIYNEQFF
cdr3_nt: TGTGCCAGCAGTATTTACAATGAGCAGTTCTTC

d_call: TRBD2
v_call: TRBV4-3
j_call: TRBJ2-7
clone_size: few
cdr3_aa: CASSLKAASGVYEQYF
cdr3_nt: TGCGCCAGCAGCCTTAAGGCTGCTAGCGGGGTCTACGAGCAGTACTTC

d_call: TRBD2
v_call: TRBV3-1
j_call: TRBJ2-1
clone_size: few
cdr3_aa: CASSPSTSDTYNEQFF
cdr3_nt: TGTGCCAGCAGCCCCTCAACTAGCGACACTTACAATGAGCAGTTCTTC

d_call: .
v_call: TRBV2
j_call: TRBJ2-1
clone_size: .
cdr3_aa: CASSGQEGVNEQFF
cdr3_nt: TGTGCCAGCAGTGGGCAGGAGGGAGTCAATGAGCAGTTCTTC

d_call: .
v_call: TRBV5-5
j_call: TRBJ1-5
clone_size: .
cdr3_aa: CASGADTLGNQPQHF
cdr3_nt: TGTGCCAGCGGGGCCGACACTTTGGGTAATCAGCCCCAGCATTTT

d_call: .
v_call: TRBV11-2
j_call: TRBJ2-5
clone_size: few
cdr3_aa: CASRRRRAGETQYF
cdr3_nt: TGTGCCAGCAGGCGGCGGAGGGCGGGGGAGACCCAGTACTTC

d_call: TRBD2
v_call: TRBV29-1
j_call: TRBJ2-1
clone_size: .
cdr3_aa: CSVRLAGGSNEQFF
cdr3_nt: TGCAGCGTCCGACTAGCGGGGGGCTCCAATGAGCAGTTCTTC

d_call: .
v_call: TRBV21-1
j_call: TRBJ2-5
clone_size: .
cdr3_aa: CASSKAQGQEYF
cdr3_nt: TGTGCCAGCAGCAAAGCTCAGGGACAGGAGTACTTC

d_call: TRBD2
v_call: TRBV2
j_call: TRBJ2-7
clone_size: .
cdr3_aa: CASSEARGVEQYF
cdr3_nt: TGTGCCAGCAGTGAAGCGCGGGGGGTCGAGCAGTACTTC